This TCR beta chain was sequenced in a study of blood T cell repertoires in COVID-19. Study-level background: Material from acute and convalescent COVID-19 was sourced from the United States, Italy and Spain. In each case, the material was cDNA or gDNA derived from T cells, B-cell-depleted T cells, or PBMCs.

V gave up 9 bases and J gave up 6 bases; unmatched junction bases: 11. Germline values: CDR1 MNHEY, CDR2 SVGAGI. CDR3 length: 14 amino acids. Under the authors' procedure: Reference gene primer amplification yielded estimated nucleated cell counts. Libraries were prepared by immunoSEQ multiplex PCR; TCRdb keeps only in-frame clonotypes and omits some of them. V, J and clone size are taken as reported in that table, and D and trimming were inferred from the DNA itself. The sample lists under 300,000 clones, around 86% occurring once. This TCR was recovered from a woman in her 70s with active or convalescent COVID-19. The rearrangement joins TRBV6-5 to TRBJ1-5; 7 nucleotides align to TRBD1. Source material: peripheral blood. The CDR3 loop reads CARPLDREFQPQHF. The CDR3 nucleotides read TGTGCCAGGCCCCTCGACAGGGAATTTCAGCCCCAGCATTTT.